The rows below give T cell receptor beta chains drawn from one sample of a study of shared clonotypes between healthy human individuals. Sequenced by immunoSEQ multiplex PCR; TCRdb stores in-frame clones only, minus some. Altogether approximately 980,000 clones are present, around 80% being singletons, with the ten largest covering 1.5%. The sequencing sample was made of memory CD4+ T cells sorted from blood. Receptors originate from a man younger than 35 in good health. Both conserved end residues are part of each CDR3. The D gene is left open where the match is weak. Only some rows state a clone size, as once, few, many or a class for expanded clones.

j_call | clone_size | d_call | v_call | cdr3_aa | cdr3_nt
TRBJ1-4 | - | - | TRBV9 | CASSVGGVVREKLFF | TGTGCCAGCAGCGTAGGAGGGGTTGTGCGGGAAAAACTGTTTTTT
TRBJ2-2 | once | - | TRBV11-2 | CASSLLGGGAAGELFF | TGTGCCAGCAGCTTACTGGGGGGAGGTGCGGCCGGGGAGCTGTTTTTT
TRBJ1-1 | - | - | TRBV18 | CASSPERGVSTEAFF | TGTGCCAGCTCACCAGAGAGGGGGGTAAGCACTGAAGCTTTCTTT
TRBJ1-1 | few | TRBD1 | TRBV5-1 | CASSLGRGQDTEAFF | TGCGCCAGCAGCTTGGGCAGGGGGCAGGACACTGAAGCTTTCTTT
TRBJ1-2 | few | - | TRBV5-1 | CASSLDISNYGYTF | TGCGCCAGCAGCTTGGACATCTCTAACTATGGCTACACCTTC
TRBJ2-3 | - | TRBD1 | TRBV7-2 | CASTRGQGGPDTQYF | TGTGCCAGCACCCGGGGACAGGGGGGGCCAGATACGCAGTATTTT
TRBJ2-7 | once | - | TRBV7-6 | CASSRLDSVNYEQYF | TGTGCCAGCAGCCGACTTGACTCAGTGAACTACGAGCAGTACTTC
TRBJ1-1 | - | - | TRBV27 | CASSLYGVSNTEAFF | TGTGCCAGCAGTTTATATGGGGTCTCGAACACTGAAGCTTTCTTT
TRBJ2-7 | - | - | TRBV28 | CASSSPTGAYEQYF | TGTGCCAGCAGTTCCCCAACAGGAGCCTACGAGCAGTACTTC
TRBJ2-2 | - | - | TRBV28 | CASSRPDRNTGELFF | TGTGCCAGCAGTCGCCCGGACAGGAACACCGGGGAGCTGTTTTTT
TRBJ1-2 | - | TRBD1 | TRBV19 | CASRITGESRGGYTF | TGTGCCAGTAGGATTACAGGGGAGAGCCGGGGTGGCTACACCTTC
TRBJ2-1 | few | - | TRBV28 | CASVPRARGSSYNEQFF | TGTGCCAGCGTTCCTCGGGCCCGCGGAAGCTCCTACAATGAGCAGTTCTTC
TRBJ2-5 | many | - | TRBV5-1 | CASSFPRGETQYF | TGCGCCAGCAGCTTCCCTAGGGGAGAGACCCAGTACTTC
TRBJ2-2 | - | - | TRBV5-6 | CASSLGSLNTGELFF | TGTGCCAGCAGCTTGGGGAGCTTGAACACCGGGGAGCTGTTTTTT
TRBJ2-7 | - | - | TRBV20-1 | CSARRSYEQYF | TGCAGTGCCCGTCGGAGTTACGAGCAGTACTTC
TRBJ2-5 | - | - | TRBV25-1 | CASSELGPVRETQYF | TGTGCCAGCAGTGAATTGGGACCGGTAAGAGAGACCCAGTACTTC
TRBJ2-5 | - | - | TRBV19 | CASSINVGETQYF | TGTGCCAGTAGTATAAACGTGGGGGAGACCCAGTACTTC
TRBJ2-2 | - | - | TRBV5-8 | CASRQGSFTGELFF | TGTGCCAGCAGACAGGGTAGTTTTACCGGGGAGCTGTTTTTT
TRBJ2-7 | once | - | TRBV27 | CASSPTENSYEQYF | TGTGCCAGCAGTCCCACAGAGAACTCCTACGAGCAGTACTTC
TRBJ1-2 | - | TRBD1 | TRBV29-1 | CSVSPGTGSYGYTF | TGCAGCGTTTCCCCCGGGACAGGGAGCTATGGCTACACCTTC
TRBJ1-2 | - | - | TRBV6-6 | CASSPGWEGNGYTF | TGTGCCAGCAGCCCGGGGTGGGAAGGAAATGGCTACACCTTC
TRBJ2-1 | - | TRBD2 | TRBV19 | CASSIQPAGAYNEQFF | TGTGCCAGTAGTATCCAACCAGCGGGGGCTTACAATGAGCAGTTCTTC
TRBJ1-2 | - | - | TRBV18 | CASSPSTDHYGYTF | TGTGCCAGCTCACCTTCGACAGATCACTATGGCTACACCTTC
TRBJ2-3 | - | - | TRBV19 | CASSITGVNTDTQYF | TGTGCCAGTAGTATCACAGGAGTAAACACAGATACGCAGTATTTT
TRBJ2-5 | - | - | TRBV18 | CASSPPSEQETQYF | TGTGCCAGCTCACCACCATCCGAGCAAGAGACCCAGTACTTC
TRBJ2-3 | - | TRBD2 | TRBV9 | CASSPGVAGGPSTDTQYF | TGTGCCAGCAGCCCTGGGGTAGCGGGGGGACCTAGCACAGATACGCAGTATTTT
TRBJ2-2 | - | TRBD1 | TRBV5-4 | CASSPQRIRTGQGNTGELFF | TGTGCCAGCAGCCCACAAAGGATAAGGACGGGACAGGGTAACACCGGGGAGCTGTTTTTT
TRBJ1-6 | few | TRBD1 | TRBV2 | CASSPDRGNSPLHF | TGTGCCAGCAGTCCGGACAGGGGGAATTCACCCCTCCACTTT
TRBJ2-3 | - | TRBD2 | TRBV15 | CATGSDLGLGADTQYF | TGTGCCACCGGGTCGGACCTCGGACTAGGCGCAGATACGCAGTATTTT